This paragraph covers one T cell receptor (beta chain) sequence. Its antigen is currently unknown. This entry belongs to a study of shared clonotypes between healthy human individuals. Study context: A few men and a couple of women, aged 18 to 49, were donors.

Samples left unsorted employed approximately 94 million PBMCs for genomic DNA. Points from the study as a whole: With few donors, the genetic and exposure-history diversity represented was limited.

On ten immunoSEQ deep assay plates, unsorted PBMC DNA was sequenced. Profiling relied on immunoSEQ multiplex PCR, and the TCRdb table lists in-frame clones only, not all of them. The sample holds about 480,000 clones; approximately 79% are singletons and the top ten take 12%. The TCR sequence derives from a middle-aged woman in good health. Some clones in this sample may be carry-over from other donors' samples. Sequencing input: PBMCs.

Written as DNA, the CDR3 is TGTGCCAGTAGTATGCCCCGGGACAGGCCCTACACTGAAGCTTTCTTT. Translation gives CASSMPRDRPYTEAFF. The chain has TRBV19 and TRBJ1-1, with 8 positions matching TRBD1. Germline assignment: CDR1 LNHDA and CDR2 SQIVND (reference sequence). The CDR3 extends over 16 amino acids. V shed 3 bases and J 3 bases; nucleotides not matched to a gene: 9.